The rows below give T cell receptor beta chains drawn from one sample of a study of regulatory T cells in long-lasting Graves disease. TCRdb recomputed calls from the multiplex PCR reads with MiXCR, one row per CDR3 protein. This table holds 360,000 or so distinct CDR3 sequences, about 16% found once. These data were also filed under a second study, of T cells in Graves' hyperthyroidism and ophthalmopathy.

The specimen was peripheral blood mononuclear cells (PBMCs), collected at new diagnosis, from a patient treated with antithyroid drugs. These receptors originate from a woman aged 18 to 35 with Graves disease. CDR3s include the opening cysteine and the closing phenylalanine or tryptophan. The D gene is left open where the match is weak.

TRBD2	TRBV20-1	TRBJ2-2	CSARASGGTGELFF
TRBD2	TRBV6-2/TRBV6-3	TRBJ2-2	CASSSLLAGTNTGELFF
-	TRBV5-1	TRBJ1-1	CASIDGQMNTEAFF
TRBD2	TRBV11-2	TRBJ2-3	CASSLEAGGPRDTQYF
-	TRBV28	TRBJ2-3	CASSGVHTQYF
TRBD2	TRBV5-5	TRBJ2-5	CASSPTLGRTRGETQYF
TRBD2	TRBV5-1	TRBJ2-5	CASSLGTPGLRRETQYF
TRBD1	TRBV5-1	TRBJ2-7	CASRADRDTTYEQYF
-	TRBV11-2	TRBJ1-2	CASSFSPVANYGYTF
TRBD2	TRBV5-1	TRBJ2-3	CASSLTNREGDTQYF
TRBD2	TRBV7-6	TRBJ2-1	CASSKGLAGARGEQFF
TRBD1	TRBV20-1	TRBJ1-6	CSAGTGGPSPLHF
-	TRBV5-1	TRBJ1-2	CASSLVVGKGGYTF
TRBD1	TRBV11-2	TRBJ2-7	CASSPGGTGPSYEQYF
TRBD1	TRBV15	TRBJ1-5	CATSSPLLGTVDQPQHF
-	TRBV14	TRBJ2-3	CASSWVPDTQYF
TRBD1	TRBV2	TRBJ1-5	CATRTGGWEQPQHF
-	TRBV6-2/TRBV6-3	TRBJ2-5	CASSYYWAEETQYF
-	TRBV2	TRBJ2-7	CASGRTASYEQYF
-	TRBV2	TRBJ1-2	CASNQDFDYGYTF
-	TRBV5-1	TRBJ1-1	CASSSQGGSLNTEAFF
-	TRBV12-3/TRBV12-4	TRBJ1-5	CASSFRGVDNQPQHF
-	TRBV6-5	TRBJ2-7	CASSYSSGNGYEQYF
TRBD2	TRBV20-1	TRBJ2-5	CSATGTSVQETQYF
-	TRBV6-9	TRBJ2-3	CASSYQTRRGGHGTDTQYF
-	TRBV12-3/TRBV12-4	TRBJ1-5	CASSFGDQPQHF
-	TRBV5-1	TRBJ2-1	CASSSGTSYYNEQFF
TRBD2	TRBV7-2	TRBJ2-7	CASSLAGGYYEQYF
-	TRBV15	TRBJ1-6	CATSKSRGSPLHF
-	TRBV7-9	TRBJ2-2	CASRPDSPAGELFF
-	TRBV27	TRBJ2-7	CASTGRIPSSYEQYF
-	TRBV6-1	TRBJ2-7	CASRSLGGEQYF
TRBD2	TRBV14	TRBJ2-2	CASSQARGVDGSTGELFF
-	TRBV19	TRBJ1-1	CASSIVPDTEAFF
-	TRBV20-1	TRBJ2-3	CSAAKTGSTDTQYF
-	TRBV20-1	TRBJ2-1	CSARDPRVDEQFF
-	TRBV6-2/TRBV6-3	TRBJ1-5	CASSYSTWSQPQHF
-	TRBV7-9	TRBJ1-2	CASSLGREKTNYGYTF
TRBD1	TRBV10-1	TRBJ2-3	CASRPGGATTDTQYF
-	TRBV20-1	TRBJ2-7	CSASGTLAYEQYF
-	TRBV14	TRBJ2-7	CASSHGSTYEQYF
-	TRBV16	TRBJ1-6	CASSESSYNSPLHF
TRBD2	TRBV7-9	TRBJ2-2	CASSPGLAGGPNTGELFF
TRBD1	TRBV24-1	TRBJ2-1	CATSDLPGTGDNEQFF
-	TRBV24-1	-	CATSDLKGSGETQYF
-	TRBV30	TRBJ1-1	CAWSPRRDTEAFF
TRBD1	TRBV2	TRBJ1-2	CASNTGTGENYGYTF
-	TRBV2	TRBJ1-2	CASRGGIGYSDGYTF
TRBD2	TRBV5-1	TRBJ2-7	CASSGGGLAYEQYF
-	TRBV20-1	TRBJ2-2	CSASSAMNTGELFF
TRBD1	TRBV18	TRBJ2-2	CASSHSGTGSPGELFF
-	TRBV6-2/TRBV6-3	TRBJ2-3	CASSYLDRTGDTQYF
-	TRBV20-1	TRBJ2-1	CSARPSSSYNEQFF
TRBD1	TRBV2	TRBJ2-5	CASSGGGQGGTRTTQYF
TRBD1	TRBV19	TRBJ2-7	CASSIEVATGTRSEQYF
TRBD1	TRBV20-1	TRBJ2-7	CSAHRDRALEQYF
-	TRBV13	TRBJ1-2	CASSPTGFTNYGYTF
TRBD1	TRBV7-8	TRBJ1-2	CASTLGFPGQNYGYTF
TRBD1	TRBV18	TRBJ1-1	CASSPPGQGAAFF